The 20 T cell receptor beta chains below all came from one sample that was sequenced in a study of T-cell memory formation after mild COVID-19 (dated by TCRdb to the early 2020s). The library was produced with 5' RACE. The reads were generated on an Illumina NovaSeq 6000. TCRdb's own reprocessing of the public reads used fastp at Q25 and MiXCR and kept productive beta chains. Rows are unified per CDR3 protein, each entry keeping the most common DNA and genes. The sample profile shows fewer than 250,000 distinct CDR3 sequences; roughly a tenth of them were found once. The ten largest clones take up approximately 3% of the sample. The sequencing input was PBMCs or a T cell subset sorted from them (not recorded which). These receptors were taken from a man between 18 and 29 years old who had mild COVID-19 (a few samples of this study predate the infection). The sample titles of this study are shuffled in the database, so cell type and time point are left out; the donor was told from shared clones.

This clonotype came up a few times. V gene TRBV5-1 combines with J gene TRBJ1-1, with D possibly matching TRBD1 (6 bases). The CDR3 runs 12 residues. Trimming pared 2 bases from V and 7 bases from J, leaving 9 bases between. The germline V gene has CDR1 SGHRS and CDR2 YFSETQ. The CDR3 protein is CASSLQGVEAFF. CDR3 sequence (DNA): TGCGCCAGCAGCTTACAGGGAGTTGAAGCTTTCTTT.

This clonotype was observed a handful of times. The chain has TRBV27 and TRBJ2-5, with D tentatively TRBD1 or TRBD2 (6 bases each). V lost 6 bases and J lost 5, with 19 bases in between. There are 15 residues in the CDR3. The germline CDR1 and CDR2 sequences are MNHEY and SMNVEV (reference sequence). CDR3 sequence reads: CASSGLLGGVETQYF. As DNA, the CDR3 is TGTGCCAGCAGCGGGTTGTTGGGGGGCGTCGAGACCCAGTACTTC.

V and J are TRBV12-3 or TRBV12-4 and TRBJ1-1; D remains unclear. The CDR3 sequence is 16 residues long. The V gene lost 4 bases and the J gene lost 1 base, with 16 bases spanning the gap. The CDR3 nucleotides read TGTGCCAGCAGTTCATTGGGTCACCGTGGGAACACTGAAGCTTTCTTT. As protein: CASSSLGHRGNTEAFF.

This clonotype was picked up a small number of times. V usage is TRBV2 and J usage is TRBJ2-3; unclear D gene. Trimming removed 3 bases at V and 5 bases at J, with 15 bases between. The germline V gene encodes CDR1 SNHLY and CDR2 FYNNEI. CDR3 length: 15 amino acids. In nucleotides, the CDR3 is TGTGCCAGCAGTGACGAGGCGGCTGTGAAAGATACGCAGTATTTT. Translating it yields CASSDEAAVKDTQYF.

The chain has TRBV20-1 and TRBJ1-1, with D perhaps TRBD1 (6 bases). CDR1 and CDR2 (germline): DFQATT, SNEGSKA (reference sequence). The V and J ends lost 0 bases and 1 base respectively, with 12 bases between them. The CDR3 consists of 15 residues. The CDR3 nucleotides are TGCAGTGCTAGAGATGGGGGGCGACCGAACACTGAAGCTTTCTTT. Its protein is CSARDGGRPNTEAFF.

This clonotype was observed a few times. The J gene is TRBJ1-5, the V gene TRBV5-1; tentatively, D is TRBD1 (6 bases). This CDR3 region has 15 residues. The ends were cut back, 3 bases at V and 2 bases at J, with 12 bases in the middle. The germline V gene encodes CDR1 SGHRS and CDR2 YFSETQ. The CDR3 coding sequence is TGCGCCAGCAGCTCGGTGGGGGGCGGCAATCAGCCCCAGCATTTT. This sequence encodes CASSSVGGGNQPQHF. The full variable domain, in which reference TRBV5-1 and TRBJ1-5 provide the parts outside the CDR3, is KAGVTQTPRYLIKTRGQQVTLSCSPISGHRSVSWYQQTPGQGLQFLFEYFSETQRNKGNFPGRFSGRQFSNSRSEMNVSTLELGDSALYLCASSSVGGGNQPQHFGDGTRLSIL.

This clonotype was seen more than once but under ten times. One end of the junction varies from germline; a read error may be responsible. The V and J genes are TRBV7-7 and TRBJ2-1, with D maybe TRBD2 (5 bases). Germline loops: CDR1 SSHAT, CDR2 FNYEAQ (reference sequence). This CDR3 comprises 14 residues. The CDR3 reads CASSLAHAPGEQFF. The DNA of the CDR3 is TGTGCTAGCAGCTTAGCTCATGCACCGGGGGAGCAGTTCTTC.

This clonotype was recorded at least ten times. The chain joins TRBV7-9 to TRBJ2-3; D may be TRBD2 (5 bases). V lost 5 bases to trimming and J lost 10 bases, with 13 bases between them. The CDR3 has 12 amino acids. Germline V gene sequence: CDR1 SEHNR, CDR2 FQNEAQ (reference sequence). CDR3 coding DNA: TGTGCCAGCAGCACTACCACGCGGGCGCAGTATTTT. It yields the protein CASSTTTRAQYF.

This clonotype showed up just a few times. This chain joins TRBV29-1 and TRBJ1-2, with D perhaps TRBD1 (6 bases). The length of the CDR3 is 13 residues. V was cut by 5 bases and J by 2 bases, with 12 bases left in between. Per germline, CDR1 SQVTM and CDR2 ANQGSEA. The CDR3 region is CSVRTDPNYGYTF. CDR3 nucleotides: TGCAGCGTTCGGACAGATCCGAACTATGGCTACACCTTC.

This clonotype has a count of ten or more. The chain has TRBV5-1 and TRBJ2-3; D possibly uses TRBD1 or TRBD2 (6 bases each). The CDR3 is 14 amino acids. CDR1 is SGHRS and CDR2 is YFSETQ in the germline V gene. The germline V and J ends were trimmed by 5 bases and 2 bases, with 12 bases remaining between them. CDR3 residues: CASRYRGLTDTQYF. The DNA of the CDR3 is TGCGCCAGCAGGTATCGGGGGCTCACAGATACGCAGTATTTT. Supplemented by reference TRBV5-1 and TRBJ2-3, the full variable domain reads KAGVTQTPRYLIKTRGQQVTLSCSPISGHRSVSWYQQTPGQGLQFLFEYFSETQRNKGNFPGRFSGRQFSNSRSEMNVSTLELGDSALYLCASRYRGLTDTQYFGPGTRLTVL.

This clonotype has only a few counts. The chain joins TRBV4-1 to TRBJ2-2; D might be TRBD1 or TRBD2, each matching 7 bases. V lost 6 bases to trimming and J lost 6 bases, with 20 bases between them. This CDR3 spans 16 amino acids. The germline V gene has CDR1 MGHRA and CDR2 YSYEKL. The CDR3 region is CASRVAGGGLAGELFF. In DNA, the CDR3 is TGCGCCAGCAGGGTAGCAGGGGGGGGTTTGGCCGGGGAGCTGTTTTTT.

V is TRBV24-1 and J is TRBJ2-3; D could derive from TRBD1 or TRBD2 (5 bases each). Deletions cut 4 bases from V and 0 bases from J, with 13 bases between. The germline gives CDR1 KGHDR, CDR2 SFDVKD. The length of the CDR3 is 16 residues. The CDR3 region is CATSEGVAASTDTQYF. The CDR3 DNA reads as TGTGCCACCAGTGAGGGGGTCGCCGCTAGCACAGATACGCAGTATTTT.

This clonotype was seen a handful of times. The chain is built from TRBV9 and TRBJ2-7; TRBD2 might be the D (5 bases). V was shortened by 0 bases and J by 0 bases, with 19 bases between the two germline ends. The CDR3 length is 18 residues. Germline V CDR1 and CDR2: SGDLS, YYNGEE. The CDR3 DNA reads TGTGCCAGCAGCGTAGGTGAGGGTTCGGGGAAAAGCTCCTACGAGCAGTACTTC. It codes for CASSVGEGSGKSSYEQYF.

Worth noting for this clonotype: The junction does not match germline at one end; this may be a read error. The chain employs TRBV18 and TRBJ1-1; unclear D gene. Germline V gives CDR1 KGHSH, CDR2 LQKENI. The length of the CDR3 is 15 residues. The CDR3 nucleotides are TGTGCCAGCTCACCCCCCATCAGGATGAACACTGAGGCTTTCTTT. It translates to CASSPPIRMNTEAFF. Using reference TRBV18 and TRBJ1-1 for the parts outside the CDR3, the full variable domain is NAGVMQNPRHLVRRRGQEARLRCSPMKGHSHVYWYRQLPEEGLKFMVYLQKENIIDESGMPKERFSAEFPKEGPSILRIQQVVRGDSAAYFCASSPPIRMNTEAFFGQGTRLTVV.

Only a few counts were recorded for this clonotype. The chain combines TRBV7-3 with TRBJ2-1; maybe TRBD1 (5 bases). The ends were cut back, 1 base at V and 7 bases at J, with 14 bases in the middle. The germline V gene encodes CDR1 SGHTA and CDR2 FQGTGA. The CDR3 extends over 15 amino acids. The CDR3 here is CASSLIRSGRNEQFF. CDR3 DNA sequence: TGTGCCAGCAGCTTAATCCGGTCAGGGCGAAATGAGCAGTTCTTC.

The CDR3 region is CASSLGLVNEQFF. CDR3 DNA sequence: TGCGCCAGCAGCTTGGGGCTAGTCAATGAGCAGTTCTTC. V and J are TRBV5-1 and TRBJ2-1; D is undetermined. Germline lookup yields CDR1 SGHRS and CDR2 YFSETQ. V lost 0 bases and J lost 6, with 7 bases in between. This CDR3 comprises 13 residues.

This clonotype was detected a few times. This sequence joins TRBV2 and TRBJ1-1; weak D call: TRBD1 (6 bases). The CDR3 sequence is 14 residues long. The V gene's germline CDR1 is SNHLY and CDR2 FYNNEI. V was clipped by 5 bases and J by 4 bases, with 14 bases between them. CDR3 DNA sequence: TGTGCCAGCAGTAGTACAGGGCTCGGCACTGAAGCTTTCTTT. The encoded protein is CASSSTGLGTEAFF.

The table lists this clonotype with a few counts. The junction shows a germline mismatch at one end, possibly a read error. This chain connects TRBV2 to TRBJ2-3; possible D gene TRBD1, 6 bases. The length of the CDR3 is 13 residues. Germline V gene sequence: CDR1 SNHLY, CDR2 FYNNEI. The CDR3 bases are TGTGCCAGCAGGGAAGGACAGACAGATACGCAGTATTTT. It specifies CASREGQTDTQYF.

The genes are TRBV5-1 and TRBJ1-4; TRBD1 is a possible D gene (6 bases). Trimming pared 1 base from V and 4 bases from J, leaving 14 bases between. This CDR3 region has 16 residues. Germline loops: CDR1 SGHRS, CDR2 YFSETQ. CDR3 sequence (DNA): TGCGCCAGCAGCTTGTATCACGGACAGCTTAATGAAAAACTGTTTTTT. As protein: CASSLYHGQLNEKLFF.

The table lists this clonotype with a few counts. This chain connects TRBV10-2 to TRBJ2-1; D not certain. Trimming removed 0 bases at V and 9 bases at J, with 6 bases between. CDR3 size: 12 residues. CDR1 and CDR2 (germline): WSHSY, SAAADI. The CDR3: CASSESKAEQFF. CDR3 in DNA: TGCGCCAGCAGTGAGTCGAAAGCTGAGCAGTTCTTC.